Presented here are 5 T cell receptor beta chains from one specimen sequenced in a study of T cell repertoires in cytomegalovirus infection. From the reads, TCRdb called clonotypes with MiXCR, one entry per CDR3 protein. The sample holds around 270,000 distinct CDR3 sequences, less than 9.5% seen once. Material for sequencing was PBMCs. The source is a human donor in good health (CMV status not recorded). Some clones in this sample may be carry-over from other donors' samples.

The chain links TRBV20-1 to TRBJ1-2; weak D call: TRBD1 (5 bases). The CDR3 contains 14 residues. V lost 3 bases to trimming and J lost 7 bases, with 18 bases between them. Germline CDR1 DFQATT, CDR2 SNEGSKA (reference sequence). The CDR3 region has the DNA TGCAGTGCTAGCGCCTTGGCCCAGAGGGGTGGCTACACCTTC. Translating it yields CSASALAQRGGYTF.

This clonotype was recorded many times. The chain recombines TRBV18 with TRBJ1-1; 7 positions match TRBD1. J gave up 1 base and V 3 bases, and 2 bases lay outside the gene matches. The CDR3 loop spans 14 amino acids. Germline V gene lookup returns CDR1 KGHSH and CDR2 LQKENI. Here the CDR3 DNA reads TGTGCCAGCTCACCGGACAGGAGGAACACTGAAGCTTTCTTT. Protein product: CASSPDRRNTEAFF.

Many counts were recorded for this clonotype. CDR3 amino acids: CASSFGGEPLHF. In DNA, the CDR3 is TGTGCCAGCAGCTTCGGGGGGGAGCCCCTCCACTTT. This sequence joins TRBV7-2 and TRBJ1-6; TRBD1 is a possible D gene (5 bases). The CDR3 totals 12 residues. Germline V CDR1 and CDR2: SGHTA, FQGNSA. Trimming took 3 bases from V and 13 from J, leaving 10 bases between them.

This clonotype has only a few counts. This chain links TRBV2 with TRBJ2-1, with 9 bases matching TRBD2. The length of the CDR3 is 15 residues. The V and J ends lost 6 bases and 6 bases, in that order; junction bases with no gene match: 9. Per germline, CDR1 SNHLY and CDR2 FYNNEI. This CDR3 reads CASSRGAGGANEQFF. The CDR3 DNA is TGTGCCAGCAGCCGGGGGGCGGGAGGGGCCAATGAGCAGTTCTTC.

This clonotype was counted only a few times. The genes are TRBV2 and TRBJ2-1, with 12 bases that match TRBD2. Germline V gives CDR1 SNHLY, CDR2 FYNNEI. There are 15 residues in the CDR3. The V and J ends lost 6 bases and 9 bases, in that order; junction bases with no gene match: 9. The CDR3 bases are TGTGCCAGCAGCAAACTAGCGGGAGGCCGGGGTGAGCAGTTCTTC. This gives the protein CASSKLAGGRGEQFF.